The clone carrying this T cell receptor beta chain has a handful of counts. The target antigen is unknown. The entry originates in a study of T-cell memory formation after mild COVID-19. Overall study findings and caveats: Clones shrinking between day 15 and 85 showed a balanced CD4/CD8 split, and those that grew later tilted toward CD4+.

TCRdb used MiXCR to reprocess the 5' RACE reads, holding one entry per CDR3 protein. The sample yields 300,000 to 350,000 distinct CDR3 sequences, 13% to 15% seen once. V lost 5 bases and J lost 7; bases outside the gene matches: 8. The V gene's germline CDR1 is KGHSH and CDR2 LQKENI. This CDR3 contains 15 residues. Sequencing was done on a sample of PBMCs or a T cell subset sorted from them (not recorded which). The chain is built from TRBV18 and TRBJ2-1; 10 bases agree with TRBD1. This receptor was taken from a man aged 18 to 30 who had mild COVID-19 (a few samples of this study predate the infection). Cell type and time point are not known. CDR3 nucleotide sequence: TGTGCCAGCTCATCATGGGACAGGGGAGGGAATGAGCAGTTCTTC. This translates into CASSSWDRGGNEQFF.